The clone carrying this T cell receptor (beta chain) has more than one count but fewer than ten. Profiled with immunoSEQ multiplex PCR; TCRdb holds only in-frame clones, not every one. The sample lists some 150,000 clones; about 90% were seen once. The sample originates from a study of T cell responses to AZD1222 COVID-19 vaccine. Germline CDR1 SGDLS, CDR2 YYNGEE. The CDR3 is 18 amino acids. V shed 0 bases, J shed 1 base, and the junction held 10 bases outside the gene matches. Sequences were derived from peripheral blood, sampled 28 days after the second dose of the MenACWY control vaccine. The chain has TRBV9 and TRBJ2-3; 8 bases align to TRBD2. The TCR sequence derives from an adult who received the MenACWY meningococcal vaccine as a control. The CDR3 DNA is TGTGCCAGCAGCGTAGCCACAAAAACTAGCGGTCGCACAGATACGCAGTATTTT. It specifies CASSVATKTSGRTDTQYF.